This T cell receptor (beta chain) was observed in a study of blood T cell repertoires in COVID-19. Study context: From the United States, Italy and Spain came samples of acute and convalescent COVID-19. From T cells, B-cell-depleted T cells, or PBMCs came the material, which was cDNA or gDNA.

How the authors handled the data: Reference gene primers were amplified, and this amplification served to estimate nucleated cell counts. Sequencing was performed with immunoSEQ multiplex PCR; in TCRdb, only in-frame clones are kept and a portion is missing. V and J calls and clone size are copied from that table; D and trimming were computed from the DNA. The profile covers tens of thousands of clones, with roughly 85% appearing a single time and less than 1.5% taken by the ten largest. In its sample, this clone was seen once. Germline CDR1 is MGHRA and CDR2 is YSYEKL. The CDR3 is 15 amino acids. V dropped 4 bases and J dropped 7; count of bases not matched to a gene: 8.

The sample comprised peripheral blood. The chain is built from TRBV4-1 and TRBJ2-1; 9 bases agree with TRBD1. The clonotype comes from a man aged 40-50 years with acute or convalescent COVID-19. The CDR3 DNA follows: TGCGCCAGCAGCCGCGACAGGGGGACAGGGAATGAGCAGTTCTTC. Amino acid sequence: CASSRDRGTGNEQFF.